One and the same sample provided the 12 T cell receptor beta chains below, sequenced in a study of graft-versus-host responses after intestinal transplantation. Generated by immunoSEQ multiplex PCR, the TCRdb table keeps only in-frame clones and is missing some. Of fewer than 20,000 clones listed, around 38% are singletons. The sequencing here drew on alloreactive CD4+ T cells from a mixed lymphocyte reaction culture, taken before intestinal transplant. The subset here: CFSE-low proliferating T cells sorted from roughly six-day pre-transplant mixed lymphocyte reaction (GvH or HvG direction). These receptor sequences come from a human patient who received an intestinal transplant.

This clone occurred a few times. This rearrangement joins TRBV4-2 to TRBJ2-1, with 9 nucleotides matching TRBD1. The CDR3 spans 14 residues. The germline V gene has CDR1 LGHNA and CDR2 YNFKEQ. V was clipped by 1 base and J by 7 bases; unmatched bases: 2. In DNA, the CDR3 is TGTGCCAGCAGCCAAGTGGACAGGGGTAATGAGCAGTTCTTC. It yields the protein CASSQVDRGNEQFF.

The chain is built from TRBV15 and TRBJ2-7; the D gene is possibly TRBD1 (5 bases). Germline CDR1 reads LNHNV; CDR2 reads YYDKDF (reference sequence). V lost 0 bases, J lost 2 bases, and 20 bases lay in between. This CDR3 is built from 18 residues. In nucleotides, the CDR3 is TGTGCCACCAGCAGAGATCCCGACAGTCCGACGGTAACCTACGAGCAGTACTTC. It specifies CATSRDPDSPTVTYEQYF.

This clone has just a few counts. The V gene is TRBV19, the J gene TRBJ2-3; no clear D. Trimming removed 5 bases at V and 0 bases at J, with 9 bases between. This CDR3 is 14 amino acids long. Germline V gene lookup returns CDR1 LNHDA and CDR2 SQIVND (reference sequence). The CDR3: CASSFLSSTDTQYF. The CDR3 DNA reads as TGTGCCAGTAGTTTCCTGTCTAGCACAGATACGCAGTATTTT.

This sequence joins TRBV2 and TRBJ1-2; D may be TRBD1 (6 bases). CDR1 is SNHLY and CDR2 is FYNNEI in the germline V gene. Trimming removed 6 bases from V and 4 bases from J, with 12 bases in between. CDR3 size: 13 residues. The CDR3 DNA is TGTGCCAGCAGACGGACAGATAGCTATGGCTACACCTTC. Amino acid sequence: CASRRTDSYGYTF.

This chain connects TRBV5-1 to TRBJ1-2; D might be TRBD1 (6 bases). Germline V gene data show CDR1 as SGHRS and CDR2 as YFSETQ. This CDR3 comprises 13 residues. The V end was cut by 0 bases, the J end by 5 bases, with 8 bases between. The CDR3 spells CASSLERGYGYTF. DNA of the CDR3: TGCGCCAGCAGCTTGGAAAGGGGGTATGGCTACACCTTC.

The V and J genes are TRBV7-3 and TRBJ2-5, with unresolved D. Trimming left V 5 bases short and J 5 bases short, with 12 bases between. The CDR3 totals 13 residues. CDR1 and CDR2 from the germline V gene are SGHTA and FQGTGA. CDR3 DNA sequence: TGTGCCAGCAGCCCCTCACGGAAGGAGACCCAGTACTTC. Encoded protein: CASSPSRKETQYF.

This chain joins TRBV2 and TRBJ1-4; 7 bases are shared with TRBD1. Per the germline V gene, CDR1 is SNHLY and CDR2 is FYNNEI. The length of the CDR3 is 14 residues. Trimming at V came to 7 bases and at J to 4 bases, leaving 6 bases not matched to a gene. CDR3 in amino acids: CASNQGQRNEKLFF. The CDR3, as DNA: TGTGCCAGCAATCAGGGACAGCGTAATGAAAAACTGTTTTTT.

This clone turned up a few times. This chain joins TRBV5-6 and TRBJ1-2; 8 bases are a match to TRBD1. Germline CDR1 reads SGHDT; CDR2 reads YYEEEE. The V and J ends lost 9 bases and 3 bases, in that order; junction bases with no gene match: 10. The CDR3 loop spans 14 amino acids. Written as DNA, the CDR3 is TGTGCCACCTCATCGGCAGGGGGCTACTATGGCTACACCTTC. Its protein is CATSSAGGYYGYTF.

The CDR3 loop is CASSQSRGYNEQFF. The DNA for the CDR3 is TGTGCCAGCAGCCAATCCAGGGGCTACAATGAGCAGTTCTTC. The chain joins TRBV11-3 to TRBJ2-1; tentative D call: TRBD1 (6 bases). V lost 5 bases and J lost 3, with 11 bases in between. Germline V lookup: CDR1 SGHNT, CDR2 YENEEA. The CDR3 is 14 residues long. Complete variable domain (other parts from reference TRBV11-3 and TRBJ2-1): EAGVVQSPRYKIIEKKQPVAFWCNPISGHNTLYWYLQNLGQGPELLIRYENEEAVDDSQLPKDRFSAERLKGVDSTLKIQPAELGDSAVYLCASSQSRGYNEQFFGPGTRLTVL.

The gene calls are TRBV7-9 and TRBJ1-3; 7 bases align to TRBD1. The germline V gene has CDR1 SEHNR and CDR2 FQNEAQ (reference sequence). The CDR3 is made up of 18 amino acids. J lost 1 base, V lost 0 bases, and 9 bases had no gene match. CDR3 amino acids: CASSLARLSRGSGNTIYF. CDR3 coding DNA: TGTGCCAGCAGCTTAGCACGACTATCCAGGGGGTCTGGAAACACCATATATTTT.

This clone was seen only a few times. The CDR3 DNA sequence: TGTGCCAGCAGCTCTCACGCGGGGGAGACCCAGTACTTC. This encodes CASSSHAGETQYF. The V and J genes are TRBV9 and TRBJ2-5, with TRBD2 as a possible D gene (6 bases). Per the germline V gene, CDR1 is SGDLS and CDR2 is YYNGEE. The CDR3 extends over 13 amino acids. V shed 4 bases and J shed 5 bases, with 12 bases lying between them. The entire variable domain, with the rest obtained from reference TRBV9 and TRBJ2-5, is as follows: DSGVTQTPKHLITATGQRVTLRCSPRSGDLSVYWYQQSLDQGLQFLIQYYNGEERAKGNILERFSAQQFPDLHSELNLSSLELGDSALYFCASSSHAGETQYFGPGTRLLVL.

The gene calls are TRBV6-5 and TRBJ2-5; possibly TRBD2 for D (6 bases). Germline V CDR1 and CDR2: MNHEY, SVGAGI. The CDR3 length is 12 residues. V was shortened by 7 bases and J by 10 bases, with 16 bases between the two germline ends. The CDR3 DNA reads TGTGCCAGCAATTTCATGGGGAGGAGCCAGTACTTC. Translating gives CASNFMGRSQYF.